A single sample is the source of the 32 T cell receptor beta chains below, sequenced in a study of cytomegalovirus exposure and HLA in healthy donors. PCR employed 60 Vbeta and 13 Jbeta primers. Produced via immunoSEQ multiplex PCR; TCRdb's table is partial and in-frame only. The sample has 150,000 to 200,000 clones, more than 70% seen once; the top ten hold 3.1%. Sequencing was performed on PBMCs. These receptors were taken from a male donor in good health and CMV-seronegative.

This rearrangement joins TRBV18 to TRBJ1-1; TRBD1 aligns across 7 bases. The CDR3 contains 14 residues. Germline values: CDR1 KGHSH, CDR2 LQKENI. After removal of 7 bases from V and 5 bases from J, the junction contained 10 bases not matched to a gene. The CDR3 sequence is CASFALTGRTEAFF. The CDR3 coding sequence is TGTGCCAGCTTCGCACTGACAGGGAGGACTGAAGCTTTCTTT.

V and J are TRBV10-3 and TRBJ2-5; 10 bases are a match to TRBD2. J was trimmed by 5 bases and V by 3 bases; bases with no gene match: 6. The CDR3 runs to 15 residues. Germline values: CDR1 ENHRY, CDR2 SYGVKD. In DNA form, the CDR3 reads TGTGCCATCAGTGAAAGCGGGGGGGCTTTGGAGACCCAGTACTTC. Residues: CAISESGGALETQYF.

V and J are TRBV28 and TRBJ2-7; 7 nucleotides line up with TRBD1. Germline V lookup: CDR1 MDHEN, CDR2 SYDVKM. V shed 6 bases, J shed 2 bases, and the junction held 4 bases outside the gene matches. The CDR3 covers 13 residues. CDR3 protein: CASRRTGPYEQYF. CDR3 DNA sequence: TGTGCCAGCAGACGGACAGGTCCCTACGAGCAGTACTTC.

V is TRBV2 and J is TRBJ1-5; D is unresolved. The germline V gene encodes CDR1 SNHLY and CDR2 FYNNEI. V was pared by 3 bases and J by 4 bases, with 10 bases between. The CDR3 is 14 residues long. The CDR3 spells CASSDHPENQPQHF. CDR3 nucleotide sequence: TGTGCCAGCAGTGACCATCCAGAAAATCAGCCCCAGCATTTT.

The chain couples TRBV12-5 to TRBJ2-1, with TRBD1 identical over 7 bases. The CDR3 covers 14 residues. Germline V gene lookup returns CDR1 LGHNT and CDR2 FRNRAP. V was clipped by 0 bases and J by 12 bases; unmatched bases: 8. The CDR3 reads CASGLVGQEETQFF. The DNA for the CDR3 is TGTGCTAGTGGTTTGGTAGGACAGGAGGAAACGCAGTTCTTC.

The chain links TRBV30 to TRBJ2-7; 8 nucleotides line up with TRBD2. With 0 bases clipped from V and 2 bases from J, the junction kept 0 bases outside the gene matches. The CDR3 sequence is 13 residues long. CDR1 and CDR2 from the germline V gene are GTSNPN and SVGIG (reference sequence). The DNA for the CDR3 is TGTGCCTGGAGTGTCGGGGGGGCCTACGAGCAGTACTTC. Translation gives CAWSVGGAYEQYF.

The chain couples TRBV28 to TRBJ2-3; TRBD1 aligns across 11 bases. The CDR3 contains 15 residues. Trimming cost V 6 bases and J 7 bases; bases outside gene matches: 9. Germline CDR1 and CDR2: MDHEN and SYDVKM. CDR3 loop: CASRGDRGFSYTQYF. CDR3 in DNA: TGTGCCAGCAGAGGGGACAGGGGGTTTTCATATACGCAGTATTTT.

The rearrangement links TRBV5-1 to TRBJ2-7, with D possibly matching TRBD2 (6 bases). The CDR3 consists of 16 residues. V was pared by 2 bases and J by 2 bases, with 17 bases between. Germline V gives CDR1 SGHRS, CDR2 YFSETQ. CDR3: CASSFSPAGDPYEQYF. The CDR3 bases are TGCGCCAGCAGCTTTTCTCCAGCGGGTGATCCCTACGAGCAGTACTTC.

With respect to this clone: One end of the junction varies from germline; a read error may be responsible. The genes are TRBV28 and TRBJ1-2; D possibly corresponds to TRBD1 (6 bases). CDR3 length: 13 amino acids. The germline CDR1 and CDR2 sequences are MDHEN and SYDVKM. This CDR3 is CASSFQGNYGYAF. For the CDR3, the DNA is TGTGCCAGCTCTTTTCAGGGGAACTATGGCTACGCCTTC.

In its sample, this clone was seen a few times. The CDR3 nucleotides read TGTGCCAGCAGCCTAGACGGGCGGGTTGAAAAACTGTTTTTT. Amino acids: CASSLDGRVEKLFF. The chain carries TRBV6-6 and TRBJ1-4; D unresolved. CDR3 length: 14 residues. Between the trimmed V and J ends, which lost 6 bases and 7 bases, there was a span of 15 bases. Germline CDR1 is MNHNY and CDR2 is SVGAGI (reference sequence).

This clone has only one observation. The chain couples TRBV30 to TRBJ2-5, with TRBD2 identical over 9 bases. The DNA end is a closer match to TRBJ2-7, so the J assignment may be wrong. This CDR3 has 18 amino acids. In germline, CDR1 is GTSNPN, CDR2 SVGIG (reference sequence). CDR3 residues: CAWSRGYYLSGSSYEQYF. In DNA, the CDR3 is TGTGCCTGGAGTCGCGGGTACTATCTTAGCGGGAGCTCCTACGAGCAGTACTTC.

The rearrangement joins TRBV4-1 to TRBJ2-3; TRBD2 agrees at 10 bases. This CDR3 spans 17 amino acids. Germline CDR1 and CDR2: MGHRA and YSYEKL. The V and J ends lost 1 base and 5 bases, in that order; junction bases with no gene match: 9. The DNA for the CDR3 is TGCGCCAGCAGCCAAGTTACAGGACTAGCGGTGCGAGATACGCAGTATTTT. Amino acid sequence: CASSQVTGLAVRDTQYF.

This chain connects TRBV27 to TRBJ1-5; possible D gene TRBD1, 6 bases. With 3 bases removed from V and 3 bases from J, the gap between germline ends came to 12 bases. This CDR3 contains 15 residues. CDR1 and CDR2 (germline): MNHEY, SMNVEV (reference sequence). Written as DNA, the CDR3 is TGTGCCAGCAGTTTGGTCCAGGGGTTCAATCAGCCCCAGCATTTT. Protein product: CASSLVQGFNQPQHF.

The chain joins TRBV27 to TRBJ2-7, with 10 nucleotides matching TRBD2. V gave up 6 bases and J gave up 2 bases; unmatched junction bases: 7. The V gene's germline CDR1 is MNHEY and CDR2 SMNVEV (reference sequence). The length of the CDR3 is 15 residues. CDR3 nucleotides: TGTGCCAGCAGCTCCGGACTAGCGGATCCCTACGAGCAGTACTTC. Translating gives CASSSGLADPYEQYF.

The V and J genes are TRBV11-3 and TRBJ2-1; D remains unclear. In germline, CDR1 is SGHNT, CDR2 YENEEA. This CDR3 is 15 amino acids long. Trimming shortened V by 1 base and J by 0 bases, and 7 bases separated the two germline ends. CDR3 in amino acids: CASSLGSSSYNEQFF. CDR3 DNA: TGTGCCAGCAGCTTAGGGAGTAGCTCCTACAATGAGCAGTTCTTC.

The chain employs TRBV29-1 and TRBJ2-3; 8 positions agree with TRBD2. V was pared by 1 base and J by 0 bases, with 3 bases of the junction left unmatched. This CDR3 is 15 amino acids long. Germline V gene lookup returns CDR1 SQVTM and CDR2 ANQGSEA. CDR3 DNA: TGCAGCGTTGAAGCCGGGAGGGGGAGCACAGATACGCAGTATTTT. Translating it yields CSVEAGRGSTDTQYF.

The chain has TRBV2 and TRBJ2-1; D gene unclear. The CDR3 has 11 amino acids. The V end was cut by 1 base, the J end by 12 bases, with 7 bases between. Germline values: CDR1 SNHLY, CDR2 FYNNEI. DNA of the CDR3: TGTGCCAGCAGTGAAGTCCAAGCGCAGTTCTTC. Translating gives CASSEVQAQFF.

V gene TRBV2 combines with J gene TRBJ1-5; D is possibly TRBD1 (6 bases). CDR1 is SNHLY, CDR2 FYNNEI, per germline. V was cut by 6 bases and J by 1 base, with 19 bases left in between. This CDR3 is built from 17 residues. The CDR3 nucleotides read TGTGCCAGCAGCCCCGGGGCACAGGGCAGGAGCAATCAGCCCCAGCATTTT. Residues: CASSPGAQGRSNQPQHF.

The J gene is TRBJ1-1, the V gene TRBV11-2; 8 bases line up with TRBD1. This CDR3 is 14 amino acids long. V lost 7 bases and J lost 0; bases outside the gene matches: 4. Germline V gives CDR1 SGHAT, CDR2 FQNNGV. CDR3 coding DNA: TGTGCCAGCAAGGGCAGGGGGCTGAACACTGAAGCTTTCTTT. This encodes CASKGRGLNTEAFF.

The J gene is TRBJ1-6, the V gene TRBV2, with TRBD1 identical over 7 bases. The trim removed 7 bases at V and 1 base at J, leaving 4 bases unmatched. This CDR3 comprises 15 residues. Germline V gene lookup returns CDR1 SNHLY and CDR2 FYNNEI. CDR3 amino acids: CASKQGWSYNSPLHF. For the CDR3, the DNA is TGTGCCAGCAAACAGGGGTGGTCCTATAATTCACCCCTCCACTTT. The full variable domain, completed using reference TRBV2 and TRBJ1-6, is EPEVTQTPSHQVTQMGQEVILRCVPISNHLYFYWYRQILGQKVEFLVSFYNNEISEKSEIFDDQFSVERPDGSNFTLKIRSTKLEDSAMYFCASKQGWSYNSPLHFGNGTRLTVT.

The chain has TRBV27 and TRBJ1-5; perhaps TRBD1 as D (5 bases). The CDR3 length is 14 residues. The V gene lost 5 bases and the J gene lost 9 bases, with 17 bases spanning the gap. Germline CDR1 and CDR2: MNHEY and SMNVEV (reference sequence). The CDR3 DNA reads as TGTGCCAGCAGTCCCTCCGACAGTCTTATGCCCCAGCATTTT. Translating it yields CASSPSDSLMPQHF.

This clone was detected only a few times. V gene TRBV5-8 combines with J gene TRBJ2-5, with 8 bases identical to TRBD1. The DNA end favors TRBJ2-7, so the J call may be wrong. CDR1 is SGHTS, CDR2 YDEGEE, per germline. The CDR3 contains 14 residues. CDR3 sequence: CASSKGQATYEQYF. The CDR3 region has the DNA TGTGCCAGCAGCAAGGGACAGGCCACCTACGAGCAGTACTTC.

The chain joins TRBV28 to TRBJ2-2, with D tentatively TRBD2 (6 bases). V was trimmed by 4 bases and J by 4 bases, leaving 16 bases between them. The CDR3 has 16 amino acids. Germline V gene data show CDR1 as MDHEN and CDR2 as SYDVKM. The CDR3 sequence is CASSSPGLPSTGELFF. The CDR3 DNA sequence: TGTGCCAGCAGTTCTCCGGGACTCCCAAGCACCGGGGAGCTGTTTTTT.

To note about this clone: The same CDR3 can be traced to other DNA sequences in this sample. The chain employs TRBV18 and TRBJ1-1; D perhaps matches TRBD1 (5 bases). This CDR3 has 13 amino acids. The germline V and J ends were trimmed by 3 bases and 1 base, with 6 bases remaining between them. Per germline, CDR1 KGHSH and CDR2 LQKENI. Written as DNA, the CDR3 is TGTGCCAGCTCACCGGGGCAGAACACTGAAGCTTTCTTT. Protein: CASSPGQNTEAFF.

This clone was observed a few times. The chain uses TRBV28 and TRBJ1-5; D ambiguous. Germline CDR1 is MDHEN and CDR2 is SYDVKM. The CDR3 is 15 amino acids. V gave up 6 bases and J gave up 3 bases, with 15 bases separating them. The CDR3 DNA is TGTGCCAGCAGCCCCATAGGGAGGGACAATCAGCCCCAGCATTTT. Translation: CASSPIGRDNQPQHF.

The rearrangement links TRBV29-1 to TRBJ2-1, with TRBD2 matching over 16 bases. Germline V lookup: CDR1 SQVTM, CDR2 ANQGSEA. The CDR3 is made up of 17 amino acids. With V trimmed by 4 bases and J by 0 bases, 3 bases remained unmatched. CDR3 DNA sequence: TGCAGCGTTGGGGGACTAGCGGGGGGGAGCTCCTACAATGAGCAGTTCTTC. Translated, it gives CSVGGLAGGSSYNEQFF.

This clone was found once. This sequence joins TRBV4-1 and TRBJ2-7, with TRBD1 identical over 7 bases. The CDR3 runs 14 residues. The ends lost 0 bases at V and 3 bases at J; junction bases unmatched: 2. Germline CDR1 MGHRA, CDR2 YSYEKL. Here the CDR3 DNA reads TGCGCCAGCAGCCAAGAGGGACAGAGCTACGAGCAGTACTTC. Amino acid sequence: CASSQEGQSYEQYF.

This chain connects TRBV7-9 to TRBJ2-5, with D possibly TRBD1 on 7 matching bases. V was clipped by 1 base and J by 5 bases, with 17 bases between them. The germline CDR1 and CDR2 sequences are SEHNR and FQNEAQ (reference sequence). This CDR3 spans 16 amino acids. CDR3: CASSLVGQASGETQYF. The CDR3 nucleotides read TGTGCCAGCAGCTTAGTCGGACAGGCCAGCGGGGAGACCCAGTACTTC.

V gene TRBV4-1 combines with J gene TRBJ1-2; the D gene is possibly TRBD1 (6 bases). V was trimmed by 3 bases and J by 8 bases, leaving 19 bases between them. The CDR3 is 15 amino acids. The germline V gene encodes CDR1 MGHRA and CDR2 YSYEKL. The CDR3 sequence: CASSQAADRSAGYTF. The DNA of the CDR3 is TGCGCCAGCAGCCAGGCCGCCGACAGGTCTGCCGGCTACACCTTC.

Written as DNA, the CDR3 is TGTGCCAGTCAAACAGGGAGGGGCACTGAAGCTTTCTTT. Translating it yields CASQTGRGTEAFF. The rearrangement joins TRBV28 to TRBJ1-1; tentatively, D is TRBD1 (6 bases). The ends were cut back, 9 bases at V and 4 bases at J, with 15 bases in the middle. Germline V gene lookup returns CDR1 MDHEN and CDR2 SYDVKM. There are 13 residues in the CDR3.

This clone was observed a single time. This rearrangement joins TRBV9 to TRBJ1-6; D is possibly TRBD1 (5 bases). Trimming pared 0 bases from V and 14 bases from J, leaving 12 bases between. The germline V gene encodes CDR1 SGDLS and CDR2 YYNGEE. The CDR3 sequence is 13 residues long. The CDR3 nucleotides are TGTGCCAGCAGCGTAGCTGGGCAGGGTACCCTCCACTTT. Translating gives CASSVAGQGTLHF.

The rearrangement joins TRBV6-5 to TRBJ1-5, with D unresolved. The CDR3 is 15 amino acids. V shed 2 bases and J shed 5 bases, with 13 bases lying between them. Per germline, CDR1 MNHEY and CDR2 SVGAGI. This chain's CDR3 is CASSYSGTSYQPQHF. DNA of the CDR3: TGTGCCAGCAGTTACAGCGGAACCAGCTATCAGCCCCAGCATTTT.